These 29 T cell receptor beta chains were all obtained from the same sample, sequenced in a study of blood T cell repertoires in COVID-19. The method was immunoSEQ multiplex PCR; TCRdb's version includes in-frame clones alone and lacks a portion of them. Of 50,000 to 60,000 clones in the sample, roughly 87% were seen once. The sequenced sample consisted of peripheral blood. The source is a man aged 35-49 years with COVID-19, enrolled during active disease.

J is TRBJ1-5 and V is TRBV2; possible D gene TRBD1, 5 bases. In germline, CDR1 is SNHLY, CDR2 FYNNEI. The CDR3 is 15 residues long. Trimming left V 2 bases short and J 0 bases short, with 8 bases between. The DNA of the CDR3 is TGTGCCAGCAGTGAACAGGGCTTTAGCAATCAGCCCCAGCATTTT. Translated: CASSEQGFSNQPQHF.

V and J are TRBV6-6 and TRBJ2-7; D unclear. Deletions cut 5 bases from V and 3 bases from J, with 11 bases between. The CDR3 totals 13 residues. Germline CDR1 and CDR2: MNHNY and SVGAGI (reference sequence). The CDR3 coding sequence is TGTGCCAGCAGTGGTCTCAACGGCTACGAGCAGTACTTC. Translation gives CASSGLNGYEQYF.

The chain carries TRBV28 and TRBJ2-1, with a possible D match to TRBD1 (6 bases). The CDR3 has 14 amino acids. Trimming left V 6 bases short and J 7 bases short, with 16 bases between. The germline V gene encodes CDR1 MDHEN and CDR2 SYDVKM. The CDR3 spells CASRVDSFRNEQFF. The CDR3 DNA sequence: TGTGCCAGCAGGGTGGACAGCTTCAGGAATGAGCAGTTCTTC.

The chain is built from TRBV19 and TRBJ1-2, with D perhaps TRBD1 (6 bases). The CDR3 has 13 residues. Germline values: CDR1 LNHDA, CDR2 SQIVND (reference sequence). The ends were cut back, 7 bases at V and 5 bases at J, with 14 bases in the middle. CDR3 sequence (DNA): TGTGCCAGTACAGGGGCCCGTTGGTATGGCTACACCTTC. Protein: CASTGARWYGYTF. The full variable domain, rest sourced from reference TRBV19 and TRBJ1-2, is DGGITQSPKYLFRKEGQNVTLSCEQNLNHDAMYWYRQDPGQGLRLIYYSQIVNDFQKGDIAEGYSVSREKKESFPLTVTSAQKNPTAFYLCASTGARWYGYTFGSGTRLTVV.

The chain has TRBV5-1 and TRBJ2-5; weak D call: TRBD1 (8 bases). This CDR3 region has 16 residues. With 1 base removed from V and 5 bases from J, the gap between germline ends came to 18 bases. Germline CDR1 is SGHRS and CDR2 is YFSETQ. The CDR3 bases are TGCGCCAGCAGCTTGATTACAGGGGGAGGGTTGGAGACCCAGTACTTC. Its protein product is CASSLITGGGLETQYF.

The gene calls are TRBV29-1 and TRBJ2-7; 8 positions match TRBD1. This CDR3 is built from 13 residues. The trim removed 0 bases at V and 3 bases at J, leaving 1 base unmatched. Germline V gene data show CDR1 as SQVTM and CDR2 as ANQGSEA. CDR3 residues: CSVEDGQGYEQYF. CDR3 coding DNA: TGCAGCGTTGAAGACGGACAGGGCTACGAGCAGTACTTC.

The count of this clone is one. The rearrangement uses TRBV10-3 and TRBJ1-3; TRBD1 agrees at 7 bases. V trimming: 8 bases; J trimming: 0 bases; junction bases outside the gene matches: 10. Germline V gene data show CDR1 as ENHRY and CDR2 as SYGVKD. The CDR3 is 16 residues long. The CDR3 reads CAISVGGQVSGNTIYF. CDR3 sequence (DNA): TGTGCCATCTCCGTTGGTGGACAGGTCTCTGGAAACACCATATATTTT.

This chain uses TRBV7-9 with TRBJ1-1; D is perhaps TRBD1 (5 bases). The CDR3 is made up of 14 amino acids. Trimming cost V 2 bases and J 1 base, with 8 bases left between them. Germline CDR1 and CDR2: SEHNR and FQNEAQ (reference sequence). CDR3 DNA sequence: TGTGCCAGCAGCTTACCGGGGGAGAACACTGAAGCTTTCTTT. It yields the protein CASSLPGENTEAFF.

The chain links TRBV7-9 to TRBJ2-7; weak D call: TRBD2 (6 bases). The CDR3 extends over 18 amino acids. Trimming removed 5 bases at V and 0 bases at J, with 23 bases between. The germline V gene has CDR1 SEHNR and CDR2 FQNEAQ (reference sequence). Written as DNA, the CDR3 is TGTGCCAGCAGCCAGAGGGGAGGACTCAAAAGGAGCTCCTACGAGCAGTACTTC. Its protein is CASSQRGGLKRSSYEQYF.

V gene TRBV12-5 combines with J gene TRBJ2-1; 8 bases are shared with TRBD2. Per the germline V gene, CDR1 is LGHNT and CDR2 is FRNRAP. The trim removed 2 bases at V and 6 bases at J, leaving 9 bases unmatched. This CDR3 spans 16 amino acids. The CDR3 sequence: CASGLYKAGAPNEQFF. CDR3 DNA sequence: TGTGCTAGTGGTTTGTATAAAGCGGGGGCCCCCAATGAGCAGTTCTTC.

The chain joins TRBV5-1 to TRBJ1-5; 7 bases are a match to TRBD1. J was trimmed by 0 bases and V by 4 bases; bases with no gene match: 4. Looked up from germline, CDR1 is SGHRS and CDR2 is YFSETQ. The CDR3 has 15 residues. The CDR3 spells CASSLGTDSNQPQHF. The CDR3 DNA reads TGCGCCAGCAGCCTTGGGACAGATAGCAATCAGCCCCAGCATTTT.

The V call is TRBV25-1, the J call TRBJ1-1, with 7 bases identical to TRBD1. The CDR3 covers 14 residues. V was clipped by 6 bases and J by 1 base; unmatched bases: 5. Germline V lookup: CDR1 MGHDK, CDR2 SYGVNS. CDR3 region: CASRTGDGNTEAFF. CDR3 sequence (DNA): TGTGCCAGCAGAACAGGGGATGGGAACACTGAAGCTTTCTTT.

The V and J genes are TRBV5-4 and TRBJ2-2; weak D call: TRBD2 (6 bases). The CDR3 loop spans 15 amino acids. V lost 2 bases, J lost 4 bases, and 12 bases lay in between. CDR1 SGHNT and CDR2 YYREEE come from the germline V gene (reference sequence). CDR3 sequence reads: CASSFGGAATGELFF. In DNA form, the CDR3 reads TGTGCCAGCAGCTTCGGAGGGGCGGCCACCGGGGAGCTGTTTTTT.

The chain employs TRBV10-3 and TRBJ1-1; tentative D call: TRBD1 (5 bases). The CDR3 spans 19 residues. Looked up from germline, CDR1 is ENHRY and CDR2 is SYGVKD. V was pared by 6 bases and J by 0 bases, with 26 bases between. CDR3 nucleotide sequence: TGTGCCATCAGATCAAAAATCGGACAAGGAGGGGTGATGAACACTGAAGCTTTCTTT. Its translation is CAIRSKIGQGGVMNTEAFF.

V and J are TRBV5-1 and TRBJ1-2; possibly TRBD1 for D (5 bases). Deletions cut 0 bases from V and 4 bases from J, with 10 bases between. The CDR3 totals 14 residues. Germline V gene data show CDR1 as SGHRS and CDR2 as YFSETQ. The CDR3: CASSLGQSSYGYTF. For the CDR3, the DNA is TGCGCCAGCAGCTTGGGACAGAGCTCCTATGGCTACACCTTC.

This clone was detected only once. A read error may account for a junction end that differs from germline. The chain combines TRBV28 with TRBJ2-5; 10 nucleotides match TRBD2. This CDR3 has 15 amino acids. The V gene's germline CDR1 is MDHEN and CDR2 SYDVKM. CDR3 sequence reads: CASTPPPGLASRPDF. The CDR3 nucleotides are TGTGCCAGCACCCCGCCCCCGGGACTAGCGTCTCGTCCGGACTTC.

The chain is built from TRBV28 and TRBJ1-1; perhaps TRBD1 as D (6 bases). Per the germline V gene, CDR1 is MDHEN and CDR2 is SYDVKM. The CDR3 spans 15 residues. Trimming removed 1 base from V and 3 bases from J, with 12 bases in between. The CDR3: CASSLFPQGHTEAFF. CDR3 DNA: TGTGCCAGCAGTTTATTCCCACAGGGACACACTGAAGCTTTCTTT.

This rearrangement joins TRBV2 to TRBJ1-3; no definite D call. Germline CDR1 is SNHLY and CDR2 is FYNNEI. CDR3 length equals 13 residues. Trimming pared 3 bases from V and 3 bases from J, leaving 6 bases between. Written as DNA, the CDR3 is TGTGCCAGCAGTGAGGGAGTTGGAAACACCATATATTTT. This translates into CASSEGVGNTIYF.

The chain couples TRBV10-3 to TRBJ2-1; weak D call: TRBD1 (5 bases). Looked up from germline, CDR1 is ENHRY and CDR2 is SYGVKD. This CDR3 has 16 amino acids. The V end lost 2 bases, the J end lost 3 bases, and 14 bases lay between the germline ends. CDR3: CAISEADIDRYNEQFF. The CDR3 nucleotides are TGTGCCATCAGTGAGGCGGACATTGATCGCTACAATGAGCAGTTCTTC.

This chain uses TRBV6-5 with TRBJ1-2; D is unclear. Trimming took 6 bases from V and 4 from J, leaving 12 bases between them. The CDR3 loop spans 13 amino acids. CDR1 is MNHEY, CDR2 SVGAGI, per germline. CDR3 bases: TGTGCCAGCAGGCCTGCGTACGGCTATGGCTACACCTTC. Amino acid sequence: CASRPAYGYGYTF.

The chain has TRBV11-2 and TRBJ2-3, with no clear D. Germline V gene data show CDR1 as SGHAT and CDR2 as FQNNGV. Trimming removed 3 bases at V and 4 bases at J, with 11 bases between. The CDR3 sequence is 14 residues long. CDR3 protein: CASSFNGLADTQYF. CDR3 nucleotides: TGTGCCAGCAGCTTTAATGGGCTTGCAGATACGCAGTATTTT.

V is TRBV5-6 and J is TRBJ1-3, with a weak D call TRBD1 (6 bases). Germline CDR1 SGHDT, CDR2 YYEEEE. This CDR3 is built from 15 residues. V was trimmed by 3 bases and J by 1 base, leaving 11 bases between them. DNA for the CDR3: TGTGCCAGCAGCTGGACCGGACAGTCTGGAAACACCATATATTTT. This codes for CASSWTGQSGNTIYF.

This chain connects TRBV5-1 to TRBJ2-1, with 11 bases identical to TRBD2. Germline assignment: CDR1 SGHRS and CDR2 YFSETQ. J lost 0 bases, V lost 4 bases, and 12 bases had no gene match. The CDR3 sequence is 19 residues long. The CDR3 here is CASSVGTSGLLLSYNEQFF. In DNA form, the CDR3 reads TGCGCCAGCAGCGTCGGGACTAGCGGACTACTACTCTCCTACAATGAGCAGTTCTTC.

The genes are TRBV19 and TRBJ1-2; maybe TRBD1 (5 bases). Germline V gene lookup returns CDR1 LNHDA and CDR2 SQIVND (reference sequence). This CDR3 is built from 13 residues. The germline V and J ends were trimmed by 3 bases and 8 bases, with 13 bases remaining between them. The CDR3 DNA reads TGTGCCAGTAGTATGGCCAGGGAATGGGGCTACACCTTC. Translating it yields CASSMAREWGYTF.

V is TRBV25-1 and J is TRBJ2-1; D not resolved. V shed 4 bases and J shed 4 bases, with 11 bases lying between them. The CDR3 contains 14 residues. Per germline, CDR1 MGHDK and CDR2 SYGVNS. CDR3 residues: CASSGQTTYNEQFF. CDR3 in DNA: TGTGCCAGCAGTGGCCAGACAACTTACAATGAGCAGTTCTTC.

The CDR3 reads CASSPNPGGTGELFF. The DNA of the CDR3 is TGCGCCAGCAGCCCGAACCCAGGGGGCACCGGGGAGCTGTTTTTT. This chain uses TRBV4-1 with TRBJ2-2; 7 bases align to TRBD1. CDR3 size: 15 residues. The germline V gene encodes CDR1 MGHRA and CDR2 YSYEKL. V was pared by 4 bases and J by 4 bases, with 6 bases of the junction left unmatched.

This clone came up a few times. The rearrangement joins TRBV7-3 to TRBJ1-6; 8 positions match TRBD1. Unmatched junction bases numbered 3, after V lost 5 bases and J lost 6 bases. Germline CDR1 is SGHTA and CDR2 is FQGTGA. CDR3 length equals 14 residues. Here the CDR3 reads CASSTGQANSPLHF. CDR3 in DNA: TGTGCCAGCAGCACGGGACAGGCTAATTCACCCCTCCACTTT.

This clone has more than one count but fewer than ten. The chain carries TRBV11-3 and TRBJ2-7, with D maybe TRBD2 (6 bases). Trimming stripped 0 bases from V and 0 bases from J, with 12 bases between. Germline lookup yields CDR1 SGHNT and CDR2 YENEEA. The CDR3 totals 16 residues. DNA for the CDR3: TGTGCCAGCAGCTTAGATGGGTCTAGCGTCTCCTACGAGCAGTACTTC. Translating it yields CASSLDGSSVSYEQYF.

This clone has a single count. The gene calls are TRBV11-2 and TRBJ2-7; 8 positions agree with TRBD2. V gave up 2 bases and J gave up 6 bases; unmatched junction bases: 6. The length of the CDR3 is 14 residues. Germline V gene data show CDR1 as SGHAT and CDR2 as FQNNGV. CDR3 loop: CASSLISGGSEQYF. CDR3 coding DNA: TGTGCCAGCAGCTTAATAAGCGGGGGATCCGAGCAGTACTTC.